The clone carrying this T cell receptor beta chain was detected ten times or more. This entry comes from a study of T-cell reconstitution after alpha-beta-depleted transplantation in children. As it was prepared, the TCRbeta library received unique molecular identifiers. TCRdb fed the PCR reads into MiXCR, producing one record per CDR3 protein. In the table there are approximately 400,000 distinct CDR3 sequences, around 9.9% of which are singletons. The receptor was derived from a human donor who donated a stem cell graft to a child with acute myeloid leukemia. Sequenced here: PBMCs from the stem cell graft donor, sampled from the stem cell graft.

Here the CDR3 reads CASSAGSEGNEQFF. The CDR3 DNA reads TGCGCCAGCAGCGCCGGGTCAGAGGGAAATGAGCAGTTCTTC. The chain employs TRBV5-1 and TRBJ2-1, with D possibly matching TRBD2 (5 bases). The germline gives CDR1 SGHRS, CDR2 YFSETQ. V shed 4 bases and J shed 7 bases, with 15 bases lying between them. The CDR3 is made up of 14 amino acids. Looking up the rest from reference TRBV5-1 and TRBJ2-1 gives the full variable domain: KAGVTQTPRYLIKTRGQQVTLSCSPISGHRSVSWYQQTPGQGLQFLFEYFSETQRNKGNFPGRFSGRQFSNSRSEMNVSTLELGDSALYLCASSAGSEGNEQFFGPGTRLTVL.